This TCR beta chain was retrieved from a study of OX40 agonist ivuxolimab in advanced cancers. Data came from immunoSEQ multiplex PCR; TCRdb stores just in-frame clones and leaves some out. Among tens of thousands of clones listed, 80% were seen once. In the case of this clone: What it binds is unknown.

Study-wide results and caveats: Averaged across samples, CD8+ T cells carried more expanded clones than CD4+ did.

Germline-derived CDR1 and CDR2 are SGHDT and YYEEEE. The ends were cut back, 2 bases at V and 5 bases at J, with 10 bases in the middle. The CDR3 totals 14 residues. V is TRBV5-6 and J is TRBJ1-4; D is uncertain. The sequence derives from an adult with an advanced solid tumor such as melanoma, head and neck, liver or kidney cancer. The sequencing used CD4+ or CD8+ T cells sorted from blood, collected in a trial of the OX40 agonist ivuxolimab. The CDR3 region has the DNA TGTGCCAGCAGCTTCCGAGGAGTAAATGAAAAACTGTTTTTT. Translation: CASSFRGVNEKLFF.